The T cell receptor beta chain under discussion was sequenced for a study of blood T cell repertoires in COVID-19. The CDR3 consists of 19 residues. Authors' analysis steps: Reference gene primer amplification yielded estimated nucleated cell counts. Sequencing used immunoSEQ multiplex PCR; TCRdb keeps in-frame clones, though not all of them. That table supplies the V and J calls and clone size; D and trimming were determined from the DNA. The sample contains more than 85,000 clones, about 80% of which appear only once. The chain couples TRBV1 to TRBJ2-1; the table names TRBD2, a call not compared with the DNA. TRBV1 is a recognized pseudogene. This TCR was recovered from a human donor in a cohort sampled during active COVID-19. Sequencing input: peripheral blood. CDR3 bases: TGCACCAGCAGCCGCTCCCTAGCGGGGGGTCGGGTTTTCTACAATGAGCAGTTCTTC. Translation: CTSSRSLAGGRVFYNEQFF.